These T cell receptor beta chains were read from a single sample in a study of blood T cells in healthy people across ages. Each CDR3 protein gets one entry after TCRdb re-called the 5' RACE reads with MiXCR. Here the sample spans 650,000 to 1,000,000 distinct CDR3 sequences, about 42% being singletons. Sequenced sample: blood. All receptors come from a man older than 75 in good health. Both conserved end residues are part of each CDR3. Each record gives: D gene, clone size, J gene, CDR3 length, V gene, CDR3 protein, CDR3 DNA. D genes are given only for firm matches. Clone size, where shown, is once, few, many, or a class for clones that have expanded.

D gene: NA; clone size: NA; J gene: TRBJ2-3; CDR3 length: 14; V gene: TRBV12-3/TRBV12-4; CDR3 protein: CASSFSVTTDTQYF; CDR3 DNA: TGTGCCAGCAGTTTTAGCGTTACCACAGATACGCAGTATTTT
D gene: TRBD2; clone size: NA; J gene: TRBJ2-7; CDR3 length: 13; V gene: TRBV7-2; CDR3 protein: CAGSPAGGYEQYF; CDR3 DNA: TGTGCCGGCAGCCCAGCGGGAGGGTACGAGCAGTACTTC
D gene: NA; clone size: NA; J gene: TRBJ1-4; CDR3 length: 14; V gene: TRBV25-1; CDR3 protein: CASSVPGVNEKLFF; CDR3 DNA: TGTGCCAGCAGTGTGCCAGGAGTTAACGAAAAACTGTTTTTT
D gene: TRBD1; clone size: few; J gene: TRBJ2-7; CDR3 length: 16; V gene: TRBV6-6; CDR3 protein: CASSQRPGQGPPEQYF; CDR3 DNA: TGTGCCAGCAGCCAAAGGCCGGGACAGGGACCCCCCGAGCAGTACTTC
D gene: NA; clone size: NA; J gene: TRBJ2-7; CDR3 length: 14; V gene: TRBV13; CDR3 protein: CASSARDSAGEQYF; CDR3 DNA: TGTGCCAGCAGCGCCCGGGACTCCGCGGGTGAGCAGTACTTC
D gene: NA; clone size: many; J gene: TRBJ2-2; CDR3 length: 10; V gene: TRBV7-9; CDR3 protein: CASGTGELFF; CDR3 DNA: TGTGCCAGTGGAACCGGGGAGCTGTTTTTT
D gene: NA; clone size: NA; J gene: TRBJ2-7; CDR3 length: 14; V gene: TRBV2; CDR3 protein: CASSETTGSYEQYF; CDR3 DNA: TGTGCCAGCAGTGAAACAACGGGCTCCTACGAGCAGTACTTC
D gene: TRBD1; clone size: NA; J gene: TRBJ2-1; CDR3 length: 14; V gene: TRBV11-1; CDR3 protein: CASSLDRGGQEQFF; CDR3 DNA: TGTGCCAGCAGCCTGGACAGGGGGGGCCAGGAGCAGTTCTTC
D gene: NA; clone size: NA; J gene: TRBJ2-1; CDR3 length: 13; V gene: TRBV6-1; CDR3 protein: CASGSNINNEQFF; CDR3 DNA: TGTGCCAGCGGGAGTAACATAAACAATGAGCAGTTCTTC
D gene: TRBD2; clone size: NA; J gene: TRBJ2-7; CDR3 length: 14; V gene: TRBV28; CDR3 protein: CASSPSGSSYERYF; CDR3 DNA: TGTGCCAGCAGTCCTAGCGGATCATCCTACGAGCGGTACTTC
D gene: NA; clone size: few; J gene: TRBJ1-1; CDR3 length: 11; V gene: TRBV29-1; CDR3 protein: CSVADSTEAFF; CDR3 DNA: TGCAGCGTGGCTGACAGCACTGAAGCTTTCTTT
D gene: NA; clone size: NA; J gene: TRBJ1-1; CDR3 length: 15; V gene: TRBV27; CDR3 protein: CASSLGSMRNTEAFF; CDR3 DNA: TGTGCCAGCAGTTTAGGGTCGATGAGGAACACTGAAGCTTTCTTT
D gene: NA; clone size: NA; J gene: TRBJ1-2; CDR3 length: 13; V gene: TRBV12-3/TRBV12-4; CDR3 protein: CASSFRTASGYTF; CDR3 DNA: TGTGCCAGCAGTTTTAGGACAGCCTCTGGCTACACCTTC
D gene: NA; clone size: NA; J gene: TRBJ2-7; CDR3 length: 14; V gene: TRBV9; CDR3 protein: CASSVGRARDPQYF; CDR3 DNA: TGTGCCAGCAGCGTAGGGAGGGCAAGAGACCCCCAGTACTTC
D gene: NA; clone size: NA; J gene: TRBJ2-3; CDR3 length: 14; V gene: TRBV5-6; CDR3 protein: CASSFTASTDTQYF; CDR3 DNA: TGTGCCAGCAGCTTCACTGCCTCCACAGATACGCAGTATTTT
D gene: TRBD1; clone size: NA; J gene: TRBJ2-5; CDR3 length: 15; V gene: TRBV20-1; CDR3 protein: CSASLITGGGETQYF; CDR3 DNA: TGCAGTGCTAGTCTAATTACAGGGGGAGGAGAGACCCAGTACTTC